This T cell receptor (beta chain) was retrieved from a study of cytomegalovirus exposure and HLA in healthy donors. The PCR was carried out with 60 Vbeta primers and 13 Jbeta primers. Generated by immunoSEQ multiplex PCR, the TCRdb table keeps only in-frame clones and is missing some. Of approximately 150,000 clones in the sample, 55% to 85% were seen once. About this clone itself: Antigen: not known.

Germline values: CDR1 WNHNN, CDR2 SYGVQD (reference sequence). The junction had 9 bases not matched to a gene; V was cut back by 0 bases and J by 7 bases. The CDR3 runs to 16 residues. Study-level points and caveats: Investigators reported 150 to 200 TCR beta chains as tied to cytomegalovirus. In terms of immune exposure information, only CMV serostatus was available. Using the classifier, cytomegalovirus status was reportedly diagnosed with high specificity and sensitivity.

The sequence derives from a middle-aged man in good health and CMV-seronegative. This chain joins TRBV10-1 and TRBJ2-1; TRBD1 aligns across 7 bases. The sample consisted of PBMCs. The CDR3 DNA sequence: TGCGCCAGCAGTGAGTCGAGGGGGCATGGGGGAAATGAGCAGTTCTTC. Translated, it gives CASSESRGHGGNEQFF.